This T cell receptor beta chain was sequenced for a study of PD-L1 blockade in urothelial cancer. Some clones are missing from TCRdb's copy, which holds only in-frame ones; the method was immunoSEQ multiplex PCR. The data contain some 77,000 clones, roughly nine tenths of them singletons. The sequences come from PBMCs, collected around atezolizumab (anti-PD-L1) treatment. The sequence derives from a woman aged 70-85 years with urothelial cancer.

CDR3 in DNA: TGCGCCAGCAGCTTGGAAGGGGAATTGAACGAAAAACTGTTTTTT. Its protein product is CASSLEGELNEKLFF. V gene TRBV5-1 combines with J gene TRBJ1-4; a possible D gene is TRBD1 (5 bases). This CDR3 contains 15 residues. Trimming removed 0 bases from V and 8 bases from J, with 14 bases in between. Germline CDR1 and CDR2: SGHRS and YFSETQ.